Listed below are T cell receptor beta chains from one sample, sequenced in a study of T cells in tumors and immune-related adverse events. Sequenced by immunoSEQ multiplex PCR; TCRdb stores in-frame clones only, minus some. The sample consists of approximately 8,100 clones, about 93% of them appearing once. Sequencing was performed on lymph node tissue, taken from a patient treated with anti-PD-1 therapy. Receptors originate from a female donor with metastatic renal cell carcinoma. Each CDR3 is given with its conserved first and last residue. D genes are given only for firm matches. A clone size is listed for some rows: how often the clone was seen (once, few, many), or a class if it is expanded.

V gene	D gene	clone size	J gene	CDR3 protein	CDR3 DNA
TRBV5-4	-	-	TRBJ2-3	CASSLLESVDTQYF	TGTGCCAGCAGCTTGCTGGAGTCTGTAGATACGCAGTATTTT
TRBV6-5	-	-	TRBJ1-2	CASTPGADWGYTF	TGTGCCAGCACCCCTGGGGCGGACTGGGGCTACACCTTC
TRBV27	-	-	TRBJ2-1	CASSLLGGASTSEQFF	TGTGCCAGCAGTTTATTAGGGGGGGCCTCTACATCCGAGCAGTTCTTC
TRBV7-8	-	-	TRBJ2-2	CASSLVRKPNTGELFF	TGTGCCAGCAGCTTAGTGCGAAAGCCGAACACCGGGGAGCTGTTTTTT
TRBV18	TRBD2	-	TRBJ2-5	CASSYSTSGSQQETQYF	TGTGCCAGCTCATACAGTACTAGCGGTAGCCAACAAGAGACCCAGTACTTC
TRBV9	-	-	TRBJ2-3	CASSGSRTDTQYF	TGTGCCAGCAGCGGAAGTCGCACAGATACGCAGTATTTT
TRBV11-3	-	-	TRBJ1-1	CASSLDQGRGTEAFF	TGTGCCAGCAGCTTAGATCAGGGGAGGGGGACTGAAGCTTTCTTT
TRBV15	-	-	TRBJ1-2	CATSRGAGSNGYTF	TGTGCCACCAGCAGAGGGGCAGGGAGTAATGGCTACACCTTC
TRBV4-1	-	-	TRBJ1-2	CASSQDERGLRYGYTF	TGCGCCAGCAGCCAAGATGAACGGGGACTTAGATATGGCTACACCTTC
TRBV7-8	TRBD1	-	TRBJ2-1	CASSSSPGQYYNEQFF	TGTGCCAGCAGCTCCTCCCCGGGACAGTACTACAATGAGCAGTTCTTC
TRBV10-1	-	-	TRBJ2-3	CASSESYTQYF	TGCGCCAGCAGTGAGTCTTATACGCAGTATTTT
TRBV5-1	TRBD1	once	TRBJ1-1	CASSLAGRTGNTEAFF	TGCGCCAGCAGCTTGGCGGGCCGGACAGGGAACACTGAAGCTTTCTTT
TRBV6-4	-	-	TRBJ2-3	CASSVFYGDTQYF	TGTGCCAGCAGTGTCTTTTATGGGGATACGCAGTATTTT
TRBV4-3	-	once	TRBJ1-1	CASSQDLFSQGTEAFF	TGCGCCAGCAGCCAAGATCTCTTCTCCCAGGGGACTGAAGCTTTCTTT
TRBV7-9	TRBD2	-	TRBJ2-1	CASSSRTSGWLSSYNEQFF	TGTGCCAGCAGTTCAAGGACTAGCGGGTGGCTCTCCTCCTACAATGAGCAGTTCTTC
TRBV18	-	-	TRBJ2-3	CASSPRDTQYF	TGTGCCAGCTCACCAAGAGATACGCAGTATTTT
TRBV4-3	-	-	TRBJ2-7	CASSQVRGSPYEQYF	TGCGCCAGCAGCCAAGTAAGGGGCTCGCCCTACGAGCAGTACTTC
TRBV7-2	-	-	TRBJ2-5	CASSLAGLETQYF	TGTGCCAGCAGCTTAGCAGGGCTGGAGACCCAGTACTTC